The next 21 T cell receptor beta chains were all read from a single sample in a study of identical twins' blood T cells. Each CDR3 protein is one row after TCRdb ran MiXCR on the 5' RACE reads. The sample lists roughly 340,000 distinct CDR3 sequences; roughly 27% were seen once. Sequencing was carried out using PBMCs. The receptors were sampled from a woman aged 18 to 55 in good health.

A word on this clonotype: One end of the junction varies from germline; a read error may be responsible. The DNA of the CDR3 is TGTGCCATCAGTGAGAGGGACAGGGGGAACTATGGCTACACCTTC. As protein: CAISERDRGNYGYTF. The gene calls are TRBV6-4 and TRBJ1-2, with 11 positions matching TRBD1. Germline V CDR1 and CDR2: MRHNA, SNTAGT. This CDR3 is built from 15 residues.

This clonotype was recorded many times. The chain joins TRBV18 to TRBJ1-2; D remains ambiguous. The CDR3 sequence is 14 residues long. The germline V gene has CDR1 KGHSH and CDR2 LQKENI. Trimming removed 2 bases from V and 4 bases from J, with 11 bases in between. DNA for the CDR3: TGTGCCAGCTCACCAGGACGGAACCTCTATGGCTACACCTTC. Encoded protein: CASSPGRNLYGYTF.

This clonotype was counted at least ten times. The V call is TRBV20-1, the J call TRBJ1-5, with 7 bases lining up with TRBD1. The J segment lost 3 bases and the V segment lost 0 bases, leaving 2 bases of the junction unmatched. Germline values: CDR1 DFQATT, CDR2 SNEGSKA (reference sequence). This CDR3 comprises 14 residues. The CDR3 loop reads CSARDGTDNQPQHF. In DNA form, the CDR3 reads TGCAGTGCTAGAGATGGGACAGACAATCAGCCCCAGCATTTT.

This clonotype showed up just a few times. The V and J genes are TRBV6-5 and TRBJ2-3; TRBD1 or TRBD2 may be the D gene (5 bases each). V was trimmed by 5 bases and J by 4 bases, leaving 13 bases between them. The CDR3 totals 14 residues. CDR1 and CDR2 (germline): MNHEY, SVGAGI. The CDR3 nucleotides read TGTGCCAGCAGTACCCAGGGAGCCCCAGATACGCAGTATTTT. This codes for CASSTQGAPDTQYF.

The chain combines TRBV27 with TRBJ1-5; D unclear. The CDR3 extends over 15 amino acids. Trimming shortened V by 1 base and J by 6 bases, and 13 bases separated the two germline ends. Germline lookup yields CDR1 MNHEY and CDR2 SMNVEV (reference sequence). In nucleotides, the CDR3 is TGTGCCAGCAGTTTATTGGGCGCTAGTTCTCAGCCCCAGCATTTT. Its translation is CASSLLGASSQPQHF.

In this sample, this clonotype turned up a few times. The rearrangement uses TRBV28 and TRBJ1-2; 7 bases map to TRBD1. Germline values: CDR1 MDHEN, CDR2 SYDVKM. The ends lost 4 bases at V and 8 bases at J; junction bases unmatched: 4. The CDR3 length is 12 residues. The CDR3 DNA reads TGTGCCAGCAGTTCGACAGGGAGCGGCTACACCTTC. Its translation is CASSSTGSGYTF.

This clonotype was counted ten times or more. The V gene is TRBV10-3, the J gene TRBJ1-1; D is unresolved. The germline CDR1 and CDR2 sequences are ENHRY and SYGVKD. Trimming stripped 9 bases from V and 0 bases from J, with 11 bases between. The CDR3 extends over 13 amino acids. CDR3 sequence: CAMAYGMNTEAFF. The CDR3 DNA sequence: TGTGCCATGGCGTACGGGATGAACACTGAAGCTTTCTTT.

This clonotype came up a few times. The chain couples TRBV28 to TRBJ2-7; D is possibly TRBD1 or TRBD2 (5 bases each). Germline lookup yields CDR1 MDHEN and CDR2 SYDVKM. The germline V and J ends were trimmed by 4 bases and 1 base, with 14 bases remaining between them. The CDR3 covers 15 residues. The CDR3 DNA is TGTGCCAGCAGTTACCGGGGCCTAGGTTCCTACGAGCAGTACTTC. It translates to CASSYRGLGSYEQYF.

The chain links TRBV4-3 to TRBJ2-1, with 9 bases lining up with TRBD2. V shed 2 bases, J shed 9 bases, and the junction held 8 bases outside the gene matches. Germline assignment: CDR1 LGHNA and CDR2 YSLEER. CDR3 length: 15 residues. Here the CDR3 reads CASSQISGSNGEQFF. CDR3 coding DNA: TGCGCCAGCAGCCAAATTAGCGGGAGTAACGGTGAGCAGTTCTTC.

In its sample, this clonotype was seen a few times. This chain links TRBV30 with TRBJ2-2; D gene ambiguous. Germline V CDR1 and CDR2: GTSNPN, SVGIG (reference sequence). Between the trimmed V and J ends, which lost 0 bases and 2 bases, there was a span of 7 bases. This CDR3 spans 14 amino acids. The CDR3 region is CAWSVVTNTGELFF. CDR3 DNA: TGTGCCTGGAGTGTTGTGACCAACACCGGGGAGCTGTTTTTT.

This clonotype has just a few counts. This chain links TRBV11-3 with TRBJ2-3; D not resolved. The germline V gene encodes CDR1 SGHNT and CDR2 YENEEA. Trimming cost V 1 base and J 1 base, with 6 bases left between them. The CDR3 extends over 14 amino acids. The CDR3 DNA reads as TGTGCCAGCAGCTTAGGGGTTCGCACAGATACGCAGTATTTT. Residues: CASSLGVRTDTQYF.

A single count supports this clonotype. CDR3 loop: CASSLPRGPDEQYF. DNA for the CDR3: TGCGCCAGCAGCTTGCCCCGAGGTCCAGACGAGCAGTACTTC. The chain is built from TRBV5-1 and TRBJ2-7; D is unclear. The germline CDR1 and CDR2 sequences are SGHRS and YFSETQ. This CDR3 has 14 residues. Trimming took 1 base from V and 5 from J, leaving 13 bases between them. The variable domain in full, completed from reference TRBV5-1 and TRBJ2-7, reads KAGVTQTPRYLIKTRGQQVTLSCSPISGHRSVSWYQQTPGQGLQFLFEYFSETQRNKGNFPGRFSGRQFSNSRSEMNVSTLELGDSALYLCASSLPRGPDEQYFGPGTRLTVT.

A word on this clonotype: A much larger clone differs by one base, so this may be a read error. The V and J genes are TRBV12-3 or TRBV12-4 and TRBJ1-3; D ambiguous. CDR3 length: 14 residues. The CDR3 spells CASSLPSSGDTIYF. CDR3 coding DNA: TGTGCCAGCAGTTTACCCAGCTCTGGAGACACCATATATTTT.

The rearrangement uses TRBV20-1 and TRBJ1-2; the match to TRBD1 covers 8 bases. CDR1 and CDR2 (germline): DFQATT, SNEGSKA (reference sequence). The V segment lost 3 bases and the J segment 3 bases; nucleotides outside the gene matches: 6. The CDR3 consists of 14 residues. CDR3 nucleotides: TGCAGTGCTAGGCTTGACAGGGGCTACTATGGCTACACCTTC. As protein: CSARLDRGYYGYTF.

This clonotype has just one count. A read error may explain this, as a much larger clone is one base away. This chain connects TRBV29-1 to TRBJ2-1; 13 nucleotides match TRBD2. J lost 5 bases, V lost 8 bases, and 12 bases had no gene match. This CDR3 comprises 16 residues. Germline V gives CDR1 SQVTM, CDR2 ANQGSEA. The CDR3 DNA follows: TGCAGCTTCATGACGGGACTAGCGGGACACCACAATGAGCAGTTCTTC. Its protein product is CSFMTGLAGHHNEQFF.

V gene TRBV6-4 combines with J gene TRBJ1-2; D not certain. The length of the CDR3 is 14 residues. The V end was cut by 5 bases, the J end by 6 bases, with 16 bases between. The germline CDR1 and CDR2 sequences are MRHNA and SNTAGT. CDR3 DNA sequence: TGTGCCAGCAGTTATACCGGGTCTTCGGATGGCTACACCTTC. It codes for CASSYTGSSDGYTF.

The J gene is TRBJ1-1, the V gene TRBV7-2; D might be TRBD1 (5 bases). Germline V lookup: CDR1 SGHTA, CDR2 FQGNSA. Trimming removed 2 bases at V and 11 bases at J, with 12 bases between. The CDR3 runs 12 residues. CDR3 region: CASSLLGAWAFF. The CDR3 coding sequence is TGTGCCAGCAGCTTATTAGGGGCTTGGGCTTTCTTT.

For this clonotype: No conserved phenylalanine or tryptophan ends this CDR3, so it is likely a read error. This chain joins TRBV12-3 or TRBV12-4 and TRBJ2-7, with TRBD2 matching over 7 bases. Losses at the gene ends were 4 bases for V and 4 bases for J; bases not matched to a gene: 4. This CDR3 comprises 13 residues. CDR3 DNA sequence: TGTGCCAGCAGTTCCGCGGGGGATTACGAGCAGTACTCC. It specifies CASSSAGDYEQYS.

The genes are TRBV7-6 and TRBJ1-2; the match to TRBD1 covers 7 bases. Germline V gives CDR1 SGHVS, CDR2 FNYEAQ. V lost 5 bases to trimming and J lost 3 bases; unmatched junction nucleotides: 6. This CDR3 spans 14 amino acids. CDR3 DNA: TGTGCCAGCAGCGCGACAGGGCTGGACTATGGCTACACCTTC. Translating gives CASSATGLDYGYTF.

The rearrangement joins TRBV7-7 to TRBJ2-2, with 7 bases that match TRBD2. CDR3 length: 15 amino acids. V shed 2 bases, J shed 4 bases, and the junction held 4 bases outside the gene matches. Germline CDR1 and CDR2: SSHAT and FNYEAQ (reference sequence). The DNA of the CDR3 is TGTGCCAGCAGCTTAAGCGGGAAAGGCACCGGGGAGCTGTTTTTT. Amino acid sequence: CASSLSGKGTGELFF. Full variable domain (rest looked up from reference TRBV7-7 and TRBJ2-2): GAGVSQSPRYKVTKRGQDVTLRCDPISSHATLYWYQQALGQGPEFLTYFNYEAQPDKSGLPSDRFSAERPEGSISTLTIQRTEQRDSAMYRCASSLSGKGTGELFFGEGSRLTVL.

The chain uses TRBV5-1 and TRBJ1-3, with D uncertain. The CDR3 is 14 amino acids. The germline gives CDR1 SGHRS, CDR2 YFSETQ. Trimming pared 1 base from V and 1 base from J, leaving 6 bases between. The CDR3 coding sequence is TGCGCCAGCAGCTTGTCTTTATCTGGAAACACCATATATTTT. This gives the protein CASSLSLSGNTIYF.